These 24 T cell receptor beta chains were sequenced from one sample in a study of CD8 T cells in Susac syndrome. An amount of RNA that ranged from roughly 0.45 to 1 ug was reverse transcribed with random hexamers. TCRdb passed the immunoSEQ multiplex PCR reads through MiXCR, listing each CDR3 protein once. The sample yields around 150,000 distinct CDR3 sequences, just under 95% seen once. Sequenced input: CD8+ T cells from PBMCs. The receptors were gathered from a human donor with Susac syndrome.

The CDR3 region has the DNA TGTGCCAGCAGCGCAGAACCCGCAACTAATGAAAAACTGTTTTTT. This translates into CASSAEPATNEKLFF. This chain uses TRBV9 with TRBJ1-4; no definite D call. V dropped 3 bases and J dropped 0 bases, with 9 bases sitting between them. Germline-derived CDR1 and CDR2 are SGDLS and YYNGEE. The CDR3 runs to 15 residues.

This chain links TRBV18 with TRBJ1-5, with D possibly matching TRBD1 (5 bases). The V end lost 3 bases, the J end lost 3 bases, and 12 bases lay between the germline ends. CDR1 is KGHSH, CDR2 LQKENI, per germline. There are 15 residues in the CDR3. CDR3 DNA: TGTGCCAGCTCACCCCCAGGGCCACCCAATCAGCCCCAGCATTTT. It encodes CASSPPGPPNQPQHF.

The J gene is TRBJ2-7, the V gene TRBV6-5; D is undetermined. The ends were cut back, 1 base at V and 4 bases at J, with 5 bases in the middle. The CDR3 consists of 12 residues. In germline, CDR1 is MNHEY, CDR2 SVGAGI. The CDR3 nucleotides read TGTGCCAGCAGTTACTGGGGTTACGAGCAGTACTTC. It translates to CASSYWGYEQYF.

The gene calls are TRBV2 and TRBJ2-4; 9 bases fit TRBD2. Germline V gene sequence: CDR1 SNHLY, CDR2 FYNNEI. This CDR3 region has 14 residues. V lost 6 bases and J lost 4; bases outside the gene matches: 4. This chain's CDR3 is CASRTSGLKNIQYF. CDR3 DNA sequence: TGTGCCAGCAGAACTAGCGGGCTAAAAAACATTCAGTACTTC.

This chain uses TRBV5-1 with TRBJ2-7; 8 bases line up with TRBD1. Per the germline V gene, CDR1 is SGHRS and CDR2 is YFSETQ. This CDR3 contains 14 residues. V dropped 0 bases and J dropped 7; count of bases not matched to a gene: 6. The CDR3 sequence is CASSLGQGALEQYF. DNA for the CDR3: TGCGCCAGCAGCTTGGGGCAGGGGGCGCTTGAGCAGTACTTC.

The chain carries TRBV19 and TRBJ2-2, with 8 bases identical to TRBD2. Germline CDR1 and CDR2: LNHDA and SQIVND (reference sequence). The V segment lost 7 bases and the J segment 2 bases; nucleotides outside the gene matches: 9. The CDR3 length is 16 residues. The CDR3: CASNSGLADNTGELFF. CDR3 DNA sequence: TGTGCCAGTAACTCAGGACTAGCAGATAACACCGGGGAGCTGTTTTTT.

The count of this clonotype is one. This chain uses TRBV6-6 with TRBJ1-1; a weak D match, TRBD1 (6 bases). Trimming shortened V by 0 bases and J by 1 base, and 9 bases separated the two germline ends. Germline CDR1 is MNHNY and CDR2 is SVGAGI (reference sequence). This CDR3 comprises 15 residues. In DNA, the CDR3 is TGTGCCAGCAGTTACTCGATGGGGGCGAACACTGAAGCTTTCTTT. Amino acid sequence: CASSYSMGANTEAFF.

V usage is TRBV20-1 and J usage is TRBJ1-2, with D possibly being TRBD1 (5 bases). This CDR3 region has 15 residues. Germline V CDR1 and CDR2: DFQATT, SNEGSKA (reference sequence). The CDR3 DNA sequence: TGCAGCGCCCTTCGGGTGGGGGAAGCTAACTATGGCTACACCTTC. Amino acid sequence: CSALRVGEANYGYTF.

CDR3 coding DNA: TGTGCCAGCAGCTTAGAGGCGAATGAGCAGTTCTTC. It yields the protein CASSLEANEQFF. This sequence joins TRBV13 and TRBJ2-1; unclear D gene. The V and J ends lost 1 base and 7 bases respectively, with 5 bases between them. The CDR3 covers 12 residues. The germline CDR1 and CDR2 sequences are PRHDT and FYEKMQ (reference sequence).

The chain couples TRBV9 to TRBJ2-1; 7 bases match TRBD2. Germline lookup yields CDR1 SGDLS and CDR2 YYNGEE. The CDR3 loop spans 17 amino acids. Trimming took 3 bases from V and 0 from J; bases not matched to a gene: 9. CDR3 sequence (DNA): TGTGCCAGCAGCGGCCTCAAAGCGGGAAGCTCCTACAATGAGCAGTTCTTC. Translation: CASSGLKAGSSYNEQFF.

V gene TRBV27 combines with J gene TRBJ2-7, with TRBD1 matching 8 bases. The V and J ends lost 3 bases and 1 base, in that order; junction bases with no gene match: 2. There are 14 residues in the CDR3. Germline lookup yields CDR1 MNHEY and CDR2 SMNVEV (reference sequence). The CDR3: CASSFQGASYEQYF. CDR3 DNA: TGTGCCAGCAGTTTCCAGGGGGCTTCCTACGAGCAGTACTTC.

The chain uses TRBV7-7 and TRBJ2-6, with D possibly being TRBD2 (6 bases). Germline V gene data show CDR1 as SSHAT and CDR2 as FNYEAQ (reference sequence). This CDR3 is built from 16 residues. Written as DNA, the CDR3 is TGTGCTAGCTCCGGGGCGGCGGGGCCTGGGGCCAACGTCCTGACTTTC. This encodes CASSGAAGPGANVLTF.

The rearrangement joins TRBV5-4 to TRBJ2-1; TRBD1 matches 7 bases. Germline loops: CDR1 SGHNT, CDR2 YYREEE (reference sequence). This CDR3 is built from 15 residues. J was trimmed by 4 bases and V by 0 bases; bases with no gene match: 4. CDR3: CASSLGQGVYNEQFF. In nucleotides, the CDR3 is TGTGCCAGCAGCTTGGGACAGGGAGTATACAATGAGCAGTTCTTC.

The rearrangement links TRBV12-3 or TRBV12-4 to TRBJ2-3; 11 bases agree with TRBD2. The J segment lost 1 base and the V segment lost 6 bases, leaving 3 bases of the junction unmatched. CDR3 size: 15 residues. The CDR3 nucleotides read TGTGCCAGCAGCCAGGGACTAGCGGGCACAGATACGCAGTATTTT. Translating it yields CASSQGLAGTDTQYF.

V usage is TRBV29-1 and J usage is TRBJ2-1, with 8 bases aligning to TRBD1. Germline V gene lookup returns CDR1 SQVTM and CDR2 ANQGSEA. CDR3 size: 16 residues. V gave up 3 bases and J gave up 8 bases; unmatched junction bases: 15. CDR3 amino acids: CSVEYPGQVHIDEQFF. CDR3 bases: TGCAGCGTTGAGTACCCGGGACAGGTGCATATCGATGAGCAGTTCTTC.

V usage is TRBV7-9 and J usage is TRBJ2-7, with D unresolved. Deletions cut 5 bases from V and 5 bases from J, with 13 bases between. Germline CDR1 SEHNR, CDR2 FQNEAQ (reference sequence). The CDR3 length is 13 residues. CDR3 region: CASSPRSRNEQYF. DNA for the CDR3: TGTGCCAGCAGCCCCCGTTCGAGGAACGAGCAGTACTTC.

This chain connects TRBV3-1 to TRBJ2-3; the D gene is possibly TRBD2 (5 bases). V dropped 0 bases and J dropped 0 bases, with 13 bases sitting between them. From germline, CDR1 is LGHDT and CDR2 YNNKEL (reference sequence). The CDR3 sequence is 17 residues long. CDR3 nucleotides: TGTGCCAGCAGCCAAGATGCGGGTTACCGAAGCACAGATACGCAGTATTTT. Encoded protein: CASSQDAGYRSTDTQYF.

The rearrangement joins TRBV13 to TRBJ2-1; 10 positions match TRBD2. Trimming removed 5 bases from V and 4 bases from J; junction bases left unmatched: 5. The CDR3 is 15 amino acids. The germline CDR1 and CDR2 sequences are PRHDT and FYEKMQ (reference sequence). CDR3 residues: CASSRGLAQYNEQFF. The CDR3 coding sequence is TGTGCCAGCAGCCGGGGACTAGCGCAATACAATGAGCAGTTCTTC.

CDR3: CATDSPGQPQHF. The CDR3 region has the DNA TGTGCCACCGACAGTCCTGGCCAGCCCCAGCATTTT. The rearrangement uses TRBV24-1 and TRBJ1-5; D perhaps matches TRBD1 (5 bases). CDR1 KGHDR and CDR2 SFDVKD come from the germline V gene. The CDR3 consists of 12 residues. Deletions cut 9 bases from V and 7 bases from J, with 12 bases between.

This clonotype was observed a single time. J is TRBJ2-7 and V is TRBV12-3 or TRBV12-4, with D possibly being TRBD2 (6 bases). The CDR3 covers 13 residues. The V end lost 5 bases, the J end lost 4 bases, and 12 bases lay between the germline ends. The CDR3 loop is CASSPGLLYEQYF. The CDR3 bases are TGTGCCAGCAGTCCGGGACTCCTTTACGAGCAGTACTTC.

The chain uses TRBV13 and TRBJ2-3; D gene uncertain. Germline V gives CDR1 PRHDT, CDR2 FYEKMQ (reference sequence). Trimming removed 3 bases from V and 0 bases from J, with 13 bases in between. The length of the CDR3 is 16 residues. The CDR3 sequence is CASSFYSSVSTDTQYF. As DNA, the CDR3 is TGTGCCAGCAGCTTTTATTCGTCAGTTAGCACAGATACGCAGTATTTT.

This sequence joins TRBV6-5 and TRBJ1-1, with a possible D match to TRBD1 (5 bases). Trimming cost V 2 bases and J 3 bases, with 7 bases left between them. Germline CDR1 reads MNHEY; CDR2 reads SVGAGI. This CDR3 has 13 residues. The CDR3 here is CASSYGAYTEAFF. The CDR3 nucleotides read TGTGCCAGCAGTTACGGGGCTTACACTGAAGCTTTCTTT.

The chain couples TRBV6-5 to TRBJ2-2; D not resolved. V lost 2 bases and J 6 bases, leaving 7 bases between the germline ends. This CDR3 is 13 amino acids long. Germline assignment: CDR1 MNHEY and CDR2 SVGAGI. CDR3 residues: CASSYPLSGELFF. DNA for the CDR3: TGTGCCAGCAGTTACCCCCTGTCCGGGGAGCTGTTTTTT.

This sequence joins TRBV6-5 and TRBJ1-2, with D hard to call. CDR3 length equals 13 residues. Germline assignment: CDR1 MNHEY and CDR2 SVGAGI. Trimming cost V 6 bases and J 2 bases, with 10 bases left between them. The CDR3 spells CASRGKGNYGYTF. The CDR3 DNA reads as TGTGCCAGCAGAGGGAAGGGAAACTATGGCTACACCTTC.